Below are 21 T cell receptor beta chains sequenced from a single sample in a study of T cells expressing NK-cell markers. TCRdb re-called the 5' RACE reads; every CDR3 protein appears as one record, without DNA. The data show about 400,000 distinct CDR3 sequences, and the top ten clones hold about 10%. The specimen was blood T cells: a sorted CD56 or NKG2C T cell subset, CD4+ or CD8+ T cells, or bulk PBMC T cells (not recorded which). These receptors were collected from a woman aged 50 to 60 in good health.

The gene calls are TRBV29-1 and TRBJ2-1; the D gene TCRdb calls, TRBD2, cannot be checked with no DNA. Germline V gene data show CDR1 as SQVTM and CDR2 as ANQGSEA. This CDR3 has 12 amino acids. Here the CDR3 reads CSVEGVAGAQFF.

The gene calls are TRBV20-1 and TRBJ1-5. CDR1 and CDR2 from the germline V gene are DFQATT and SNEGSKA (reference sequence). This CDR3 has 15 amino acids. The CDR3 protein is CSAGSGAASNQPQHF.

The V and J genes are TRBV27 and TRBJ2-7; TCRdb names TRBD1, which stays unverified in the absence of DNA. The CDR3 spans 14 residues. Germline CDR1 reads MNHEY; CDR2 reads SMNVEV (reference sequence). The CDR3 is CASSLGATTYEQYF.

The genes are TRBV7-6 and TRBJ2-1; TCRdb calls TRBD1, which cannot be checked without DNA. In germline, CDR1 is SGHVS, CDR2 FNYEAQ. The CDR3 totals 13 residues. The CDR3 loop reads CASSLNRVPEQFF.

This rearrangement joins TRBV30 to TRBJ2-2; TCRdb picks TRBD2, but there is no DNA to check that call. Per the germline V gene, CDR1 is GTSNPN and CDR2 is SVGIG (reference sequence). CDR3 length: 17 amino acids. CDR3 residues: CAWSQLGLVPNTGELFF.

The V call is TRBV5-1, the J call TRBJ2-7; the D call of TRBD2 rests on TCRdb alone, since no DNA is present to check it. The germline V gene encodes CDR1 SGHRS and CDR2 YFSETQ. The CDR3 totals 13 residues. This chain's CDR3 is CASSAAAAGEQYF. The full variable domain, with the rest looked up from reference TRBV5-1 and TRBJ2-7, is KAGVTQTPRYLIKTRGQQVTLSCSPISGHRSVSWYQQTPGQGLQFLFEYFSETQRNKGNFPGRFSGRQFSNSRSEMNVSTLELGDSALYLCASSAAAAGEQYFGPGTRLTVT.

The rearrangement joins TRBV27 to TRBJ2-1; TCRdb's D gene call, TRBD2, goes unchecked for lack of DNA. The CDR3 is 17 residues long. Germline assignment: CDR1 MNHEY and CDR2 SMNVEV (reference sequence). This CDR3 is CASSLLGLTDSYNEQFF.

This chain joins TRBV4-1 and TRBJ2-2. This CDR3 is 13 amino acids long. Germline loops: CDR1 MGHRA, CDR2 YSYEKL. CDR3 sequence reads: CASSDILTGELFF.

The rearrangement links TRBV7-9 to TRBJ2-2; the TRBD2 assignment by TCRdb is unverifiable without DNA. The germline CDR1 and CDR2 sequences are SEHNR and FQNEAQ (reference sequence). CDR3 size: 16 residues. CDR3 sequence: CASSYYSPGHTGELFF.

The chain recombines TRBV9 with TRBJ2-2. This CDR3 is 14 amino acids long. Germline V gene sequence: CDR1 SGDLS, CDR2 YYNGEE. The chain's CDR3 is CASSVAGITGELFF.

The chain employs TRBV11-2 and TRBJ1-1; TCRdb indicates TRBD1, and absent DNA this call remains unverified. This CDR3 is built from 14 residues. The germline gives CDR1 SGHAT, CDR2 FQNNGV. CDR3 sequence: CASSTDRVGTEAFF.

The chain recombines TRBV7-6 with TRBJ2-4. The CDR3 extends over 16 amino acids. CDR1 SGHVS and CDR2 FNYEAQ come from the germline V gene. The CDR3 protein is CASSLEADLAKNIQYF.

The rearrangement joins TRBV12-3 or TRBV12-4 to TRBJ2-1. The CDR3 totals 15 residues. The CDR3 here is CASSFFWSSYNEQFF.

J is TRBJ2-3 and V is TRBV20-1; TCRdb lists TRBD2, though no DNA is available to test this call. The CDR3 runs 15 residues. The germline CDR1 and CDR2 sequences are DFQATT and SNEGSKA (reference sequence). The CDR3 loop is CSAPILAGGRDTQYF.

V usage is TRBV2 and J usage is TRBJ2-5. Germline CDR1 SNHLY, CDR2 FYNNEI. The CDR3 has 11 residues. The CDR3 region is CASSGETQDYF.

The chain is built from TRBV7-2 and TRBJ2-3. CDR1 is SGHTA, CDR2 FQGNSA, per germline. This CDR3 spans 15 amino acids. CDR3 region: CASSLSGILTDTQYF.

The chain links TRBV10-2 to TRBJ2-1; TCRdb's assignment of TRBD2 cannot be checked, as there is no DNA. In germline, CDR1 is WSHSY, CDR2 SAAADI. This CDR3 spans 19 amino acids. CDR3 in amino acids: CASSESLLTNSGAYNEQFF.

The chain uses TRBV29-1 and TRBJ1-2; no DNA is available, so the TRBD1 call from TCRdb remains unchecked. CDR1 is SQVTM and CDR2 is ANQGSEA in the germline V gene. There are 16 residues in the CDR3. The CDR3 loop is CSVQGQGKGANYGYTF.

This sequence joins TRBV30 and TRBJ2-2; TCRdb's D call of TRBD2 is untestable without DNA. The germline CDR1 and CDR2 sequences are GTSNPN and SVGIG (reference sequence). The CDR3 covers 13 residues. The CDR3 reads CAWSATSPGELFF.

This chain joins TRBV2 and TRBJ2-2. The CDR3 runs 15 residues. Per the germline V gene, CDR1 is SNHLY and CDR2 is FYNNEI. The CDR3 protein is CASSEKNPNTGELFF.

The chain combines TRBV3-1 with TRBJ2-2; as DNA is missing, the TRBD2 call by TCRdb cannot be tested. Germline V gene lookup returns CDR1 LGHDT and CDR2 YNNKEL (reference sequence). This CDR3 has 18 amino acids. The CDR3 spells CASSRPGGLAANTGELFF.